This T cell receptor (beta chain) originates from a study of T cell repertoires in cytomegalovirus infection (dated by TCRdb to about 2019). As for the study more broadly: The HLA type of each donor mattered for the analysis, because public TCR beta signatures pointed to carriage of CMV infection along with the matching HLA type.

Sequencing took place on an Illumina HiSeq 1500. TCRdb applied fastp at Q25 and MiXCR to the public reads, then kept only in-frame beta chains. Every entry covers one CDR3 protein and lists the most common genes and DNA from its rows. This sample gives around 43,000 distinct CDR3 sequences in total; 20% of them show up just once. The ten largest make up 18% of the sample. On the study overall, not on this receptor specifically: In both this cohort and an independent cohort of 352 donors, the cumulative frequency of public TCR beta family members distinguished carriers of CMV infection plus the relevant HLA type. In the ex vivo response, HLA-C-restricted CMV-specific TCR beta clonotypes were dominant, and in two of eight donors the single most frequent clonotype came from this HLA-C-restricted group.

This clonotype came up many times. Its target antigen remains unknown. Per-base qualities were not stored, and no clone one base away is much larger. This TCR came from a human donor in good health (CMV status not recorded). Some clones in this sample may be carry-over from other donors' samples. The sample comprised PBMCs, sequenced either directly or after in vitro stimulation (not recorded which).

In nucleotide form, the sequence is TGTGCCAGCAGCTTATTGGTAGGCGGGAATTCACCCCTCCACTTT. The resulting protein is CASSLLVGGNSPLHF. Recombination linked TRBV7-2 to TRBJ1-6, with the D gene not clear enough to name. V drops 2 bases and J drops 7 bases, leaving 12 bases in between. The CDR3, from cysteine to phenylalanine, totals 15 residues. Only the CDR3 region is kept as DNA, spanning 45 bases read in frame from base 1. CDR1 SGHTA and CDR2 FQGNSA are derived from the germline V gene.